This T cell receptor beta chain was recorded in a study of beta chain features in type 1 diabetes. The study's findings and limits: Moderately but significantly shorter TCRB CDR3s were found in Type 1 diabetes patients in all four CD4+ subsets.

Markers CD45RO/CCR7/CD25/CD127/CD95/CD27 served to sort CD4+ naive, central memory, regulatory and stem cell-like memory cells. On this clone: The antigen is undetermined.

Trimming shortened V by 4 bases and J by 13 bases, and 14 bases separated the two germline ends. In germline, CDR1 is MDHEN, CDR2 SYDVKM. This CDR3 has 12 residues. Reverse transcribing all isolated RNA meant expressed TCRB transcripts were sequenced. Only in-frame clones appear in the TCRdb table, and some are missing; sequencing was by immunoSEQ multiplex PCR. The sample lists 500,000 to 650,000 clones, around an eighth occurring once. This receptor was obtained from a man aged 30-40 years with type 1 diabetes. This chain uses TRBV28 with TRBJ2-1; D is tentatively TRBD1 or TRBD2 (5 bases each). Input material: naive CD4+ T cells from blood. The DNA of the CDR3 is TGTGCCAGCAGTTGGGACGACCGGGACCAGTTCTTC. Protein: CASSWDDRDQFF. Full variable domain (rest looked up from reference TRBV28 and TRBJ2-1): DVKVTQSSRYLVKRTGEKVFLECVQDMDHENMFWYRQDPGLGLRLIYFSYDVKMKEKGDIPEGYSVSREKKERFSLILESASTNQTSMYLCASSWDDRDQFFGPGTRLTVL.